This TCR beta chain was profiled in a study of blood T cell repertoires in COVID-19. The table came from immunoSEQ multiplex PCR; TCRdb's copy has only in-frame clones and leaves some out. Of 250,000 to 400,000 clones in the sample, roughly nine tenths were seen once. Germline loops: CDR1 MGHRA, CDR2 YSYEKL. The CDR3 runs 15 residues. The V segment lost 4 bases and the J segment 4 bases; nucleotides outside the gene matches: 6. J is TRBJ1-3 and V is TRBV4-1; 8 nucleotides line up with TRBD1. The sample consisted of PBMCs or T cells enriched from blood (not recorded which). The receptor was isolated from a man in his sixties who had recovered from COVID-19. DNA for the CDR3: TGCGCCAGCAGCCTACCTGGACAGGGAGGAAACACCATATATTTT. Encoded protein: CASSLPGQGGNTIYF.